Below, 25 T cell receptor beta chains from the same sample are listed, as sequenced in a study of blood T cell repertoires in COVID-19. Data came from immunoSEQ multiplex PCR; TCRdb stores just in-frame clones and leaves some out. Found here are around 72,000 clones, around 86% of them singletons; the top ten hold under 9.5%. Sequencing was carried out using peripheral blood. Receptors were obtained from a man aged 45-65 years with active COVID-19.

V usage is TRBV28 and J usage is TRBJ2-7, with 10 positions matching TRBD2. V dropped 5 bases and J dropped 0; count of bases not matched to a gene: 13. Per the germline V gene, CDR1 is MDHEN and CDR2 is SYDVKM. This CDR3 has 18 amino acids. This chain's CDR3 is CASSPWGLAGDLSYEQYF. The CDR3, as DNA: TGTGCCAGCAGTCCCTGGGGGCTAGCGGGGGATCTCTCCTACGAGCAGTACTTC. Filled out from reference TRBV28 and TRBJ2-7, the complete variable domain reads DVKVTQSSRYLVKRTGEKVFLECVQDMDHENMFWYRQDPGLGLRLIYFSYDVKMKEKGDIPEGYSVSREKKERFSLILESASTNQTSMYLCASSPWGLAGDLSYEQYFGPGTRLTVT.

CDR3 loop: CASSPRTGREAFF. The CDR3 bases are TGTGCCAGCAGCCCGAGGACAGGGAGGGAAGCTTTCTTT. The chain uses TRBV27 and TRBJ1-1, with TRBD1 identical over 8 bases. Looked up from germline, CDR1 is MNHEY and CDR2 is SMNVEV (reference sequence). The CDR3 runs to 13 residues. Germline trimming cut 6 bases from V and 8 bases from J; bases unmatched to any gene: 8.

This sequence joins TRBV9 and TRBJ1-2; 8 bases align to TRBD1. The ends lost 3 bases at V and 6 bases at J; junction bases unmatched: 10. This CDR3 contains 15 residues. Germline V lookup: CDR1 SGDLS, CDR2 YYNGEE. DNA of the CDR3: TGTGCCAGCAGCGAGGGACAGGCATCCCTCGATGGCTACACCTTC. Translation gives CASSEGQASLDGYTF. The full variable domain, with the rest looked up from reference TRBV9 and TRBJ1-2, is DSGVTQTPKHLITATGQRVTLRCSPRSGDLSVYWYQQSLDQGLQFLIQYYNGEERAKGNILERFSAQQFPDLHSELNLSSLELGDSALYFCASSEGQASLDGYTFGSGTRLTVV.

The V call is TRBV7-9, the J call TRBJ2-7, with 10 bases that match TRBD1. The CDR3 is 15 residues long. The J segment lost 5 bases and the V segment lost 3 bases, leaving 7 bases of the junction unmatched. Germline CDR1 is SEHNR and CDR2 is FQNEAQ (reference sequence). The CDR3 nucleotides read TGTGCCAGCAGCTTGGGGGGACAGGGGTTCCACGAGCAGTACTTC. Translating gives CASSLGGQGFHEQYF.

In nucleotides, the CDR3 is TGTGCCAGCAGTTTCGACTCAGTGAGCGAGCAGTACTTC. It specifies CASSFDSVSEQYF. The chain carries TRBV27 and TRBJ2-7; D call uncertain. The CDR3 spans 13 residues. V shed 3 bases and J shed 6 bases, with 12 bases lying between them. Germline CDR1 MNHEY, CDR2 SMNVEV (reference sequence).

This clone came up once. The chain combines TRBV24-1 with TRBJ1-2; TRBD1 agrees at 7 bases. The CDR3 contains 15 residues. Germline CDR1 KGHDR, CDR2 SFDVKD. The V and J ends lost 2 bases and 4 bases, in that order; junction bases with no gene match: 6. CDR3 region: CATSDSPTGSYGYTF. CDR3 coding DNA: TGTGCCACCAGTGATTCCCCGACAGGGTCCTATGGCTACACCTTC.

This rearrangement joins TRBV5-1 to TRBJ1-1; 11 positions agree with TRBD1. Trimming at V came to 1 base and at J to 8 bases, leaving 7 bases not matched to a gene. CDR3 size: 15 residues. Germline-derived CDR1 and CDR2 are SGHRS and YFSETQ. The CDR3 bases are TGCGCCAGCAGCTTGATGCCGGGACAGGGGGTAGAAGCTTTCTTT. Its protein is CASSLMPGQGVEAFF.

The gene calls are TRBV11-3 and TRBJ2-2; D perhaps matches TRBD1 (6 bases). The germline gives CDR1 SGHNT, CDR2 YENEEA. V dropped 1 base and J dropped 0 bases, with 6 bases sitting between them. There are 15 residues in the CDR3. The CDR3 sequence: CASSLGGPNTGELFF. The CDR3 nucleotides are TGTGCCAGCAGCTTAGGGGGGCCGAACACCGGGGAGCTGTTTTTT.

The chain carries TRBV28 and TRBJ2-5, with 8 positions matching TRBD2. Germline CDR1 MDHEN, CDR2 SYDVKM. This CDR3 comprises 16 residues. After removal of 4 bases from V and 5 bases from J, the junction contained 12 bases not matched to a gene. CDR3 sequence (DNA): TGTGCCAGCAGTTCCATAGGAGCGGGAGTAGAGGAGACCCAGTACTTC. It yields the protein CASSSIGAGVEETQYF.

This clone was recorded only once. The rearrangement links TRBV7-3 to TRBJ1-5, with unresolved D. The germline CDR1 and CDR2 sequences are SGHTA and FQGTGA. V lost 1 base and J 7 bases, leaving 8 bases between the germline ends. This CDR3 has 13 amino acids. The CDR3 here is CASSLNDGQPQHF. CDR3 DNA: TGTGCCAGCAGCTTAAACGACGGGCAGCCCCAGCATTTT.

In DNA, the CDR3 is TGTGCCAGCAGCTCCGGGACACTCACAGATACGCAGTATTTT. Protein product: CASSSGTLTDTQYF. This chain uses TRBV5-5 with TRBJ2-3, with a weak D call TRBD1 (6 bases). Trimming removed 3 bases at V and 2 bases at J, with 10 bases between. The CDR3 sequence is 14 residues long. The V gene's germline CDR1 is SGHKS and CDR2 YYEKEE (reference sequence).

J is TRBJ1-4 and V is TRBV2; 7 bases fit TRBD1. After removal of 4 bases from V and 1 base from J, the junction contained 3 bases not matched to a gene. CDR3 size: 15 residues. Per the germline V gene, CDR1 is SNHLY and CDR2 is FYNNEI. As DNA, the CDR3 is TGTGCCAGCAGTGGCGGGACAGTAACTAATGAAAAACTGTTTTTT. Translating gives CASSGGTVTNEKLFF.

The chain links TRBV29-1 to TRBJ2-7; 8 positions agree with TRBD1. CDR1 and CDR2 (germline): SQVTM, ANQGSEA. The CDR3 spans 15 residues. V lost 1 base and J lost 1; bases outside the gene matches: 6. This CDR3 reads CSVEAPGGISYEQYF. The DNA of the CDR3 is TGCAGCGTTGAAGCCCCAGGGGGCATTTCCTACGAGCAGTACTTC.

The rearrangement joins TRBV5-1 to TRBJ1-4; D uncertain. Germline CDR1 and CDR2: SGHRS and YFSETQ. The CDR3 has 15 amino acids. Trimming shortened V by 0 bases and J by 7 bases, and 13 bases separated the two germline ends. CDR3 nucleotides: TGCGCCAGCAGCTTGGCCGGCGGGGTTAGTGAAAAACTGTTTTTT. Amino acid sequence: CASSLAGGVSEKLFF.

This clone was observed a few times. CDR3 nucleotide sequence: TGTGCCAGCAGCCCAGTAGTTGGGGCGTGGGGTGGCTACACCTTC. Its translation: CASSPVVGAWGGYTF. The rearrangement joins TRBV7-9 to TRBJ1-2; possible D gene TRBD1, 5 bases. V lost 5 bases and J 7 bases, leaving 20 bases between the germline ends. CDR3 length equals 15 residues. Per germline, CDR1 SEHNR and CDR2 FQNEAQ (reference sequence). The whole variable domain, filled in from reference TRBV7-9 and TRBJ1-2, reads DTGVSQNPRHKITKRGQNVTFRCDPISEHNRLYWYRQTLGQGPEFLTYFQNEAQLEKSRLLSDRFSAERPKGSFSTLEIQRTEQGDSAMYLCASSPVVGAWGGYTFGSGTRLTVV.

The chain links TRBV11-2 to TRBJ2-5; D not resolved. V was cut by 1 base and J by 1 base, with 10 bases left in between. The CDR3 is made up of 15 amino acids. Germline values: CDR1 SGHAT, CDR2 FQNNGV. The CDR3 DNA sequence: TGTGCCAGCAGCTTAGTTGCGGCATTCCAAGAGACCCAGTACTTC. Translation gives CASSLVAAFQETQYF.

This chain links TRBV4-3 with TRBJ2-7; TRBD1 aligns across 8 bases. V shed 0 bases, J shed 2 bases, and the junction held 6 bases outside the gene matches. Germline assignment: CDR1 LGHNA and CDR2 YSLEER. The CDR3 extends over 16 amino acids. The DNA for the CDR3 is TGCGCCAGCAGCCAAGACGCAGGGGGCCTGACCTACGAGCAGTACTTC. Translation gives CASSQDAGGLTYEQYF.

V gene TRBV7-3 combines with J gene TRBJ1-5, with a tentative D call TRBD1 (6 bases). Germline CDR1 SGHTA, CDR2 FQGTGA. The CDR3 is 16 amino acids. Trimming left V 5 bases short and J 0 bases short, with 14 bases between. The CDR3 reads CASSPGTHNSNQPQHF. The CDR3 coding sequence is TGTGCCAGCAGCCCCGGGACACACAATAGCAATCAGCCCCAGCATTTT.

This clone was counted a single time. The chain links TRBV5-6 to TRBJ2-5; 14 bases agree with TRBD2. Germline V gives CDR1 SGHDT, CDR2 YYEEEE. J lost 5 bases, V lost 0 bases, and 6 bases had no gene match. The CDR3 extends over 17 amino acids. CDR3 loop: CASSLGLAGGPWETQYF. As DNA, the CDR3 is TGTGCCAGCAGCTTGGGACTAGCGGGGGGGCCGTGGGAGACCCAGTACTTC.

The gene calls are TRBV15 and TRBJ2-2; 9 bases align to TRBD1. V trimming: 5 bases; J trimming: 3 bases; junction bases outside the gene matches: 7. The CDR3 is 16 amino acids. The germline gives CDR1 LNHNV, CDR2 YYDKDF (reference sequence). CDR3 loop: CATSPPGQGYTGELFF. DNA for the CDR3: TGTGCCACCAGCCCCCCCGGACAGGGGTACACCGGGGAGCTGTTTTTT.

The chain recombines TRBV4-3 with TRBJ2-7, with TRBD1 matching over 8 bases. Germline lookup yields CDR1 LGHNA and CDR2 YSLEER. This CDR3 comprises 16 residues. After removal of 1 base from V and 2 bases from J, the junction contained 7 bases not matched to a gene. CDR3 in DNA: TGCGCCAGCAGCCAAGTTGGAGGGACAGGAGCCTACGAGCAGTACTTC. Translated, it gives CASSQVGGTGAYEQYF.

The chain carries TRBV29-1 and TRBJ1-1; perhaps TRBD1 as D (6 bases). V lost 3 bases, J lost 0 bases, and 8 bases lay in between. This CDR3 spans 13 amino acids. The germline V gene has CDR1 SQVTM and CDR2 ANQGSEA. The CDR3: CSVDDRLNTEAFF. CDR3 in DNA: TGCAGCGTTGACGACAGGCTGAACACTGAAGCTTTCTTT.

This chain connects TRBV4-1 to TRBJ2-1, with 13 nucleotides matching TRBD2. Germline V gene data show CDR1 as MGHRA and CDR2 as YSYEKL. There are 17 residues in the CDR3. With 1 base clipped from V and 7 bases from J, the junction kept 7 bases outside the gene matches. CDR3 sequence reads: CASSQVTSGRAENEQFF. Here the CDR3 DNA reads TGCGCCAGCAGCCAAGTAACTAGCGGGAGGGCAGAGAATGAGCAGTTCTTC.

The gene calls are TRBV28 and TRBJ2-7; 10 bases match TRBD1. CDR1 MDHEN and CDR2 SYDVKM come from the germline V gene. The CDR3 length is 15 residues. V lost 5 bases and J lost 0; bases outside the gene matches: 4. The CDR3 sequence: CASSSGTGDSYEQYF. As DNA, the CDR3 is TGTGCCAGCAGTAGCGGGACAGGGGACTCCTACGAGCAGTACTTC.

The J gene is TRBJ2-2, the V gene TRBV27, with 11 bases matching TRBD2. V shed 7 bases and J 8 bases; nucleotides not matched to a gene: 12. Looked up from germline, CDR1 is MNHEY and CDR2 is SMNVEV (reference sequence). This CDR3 comprises 16 residues. The CDR3 loop is CASTRWLAGGEGELFF. Here the CDR3 DNA reads TGTGCCAGCACTAGGTGGCTAGCGGGGGGTGAAGGGGAGCTGTTTTTT.